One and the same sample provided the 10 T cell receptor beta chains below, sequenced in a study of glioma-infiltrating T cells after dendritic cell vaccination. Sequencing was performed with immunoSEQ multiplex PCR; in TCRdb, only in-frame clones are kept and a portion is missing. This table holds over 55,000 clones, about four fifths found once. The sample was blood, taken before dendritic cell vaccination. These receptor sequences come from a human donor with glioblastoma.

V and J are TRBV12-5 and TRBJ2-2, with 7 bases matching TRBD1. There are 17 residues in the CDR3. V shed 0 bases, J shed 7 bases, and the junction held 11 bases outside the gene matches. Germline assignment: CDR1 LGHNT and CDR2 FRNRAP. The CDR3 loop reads CASGLVLTGESGGELFF. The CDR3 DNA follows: TGTGCTAGTGGTTTGGTCCTAACAGGGGAATCTGGCGGGGAGCTGTTTTTT.

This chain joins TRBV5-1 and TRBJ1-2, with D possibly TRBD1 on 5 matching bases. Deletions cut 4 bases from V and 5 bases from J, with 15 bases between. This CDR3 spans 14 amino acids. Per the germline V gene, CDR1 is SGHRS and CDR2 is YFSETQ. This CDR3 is CASSAPGLHYGYTF. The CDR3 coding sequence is TGCGCCAGCAGCGCCCCGGGACTCCATTATGGCTACACCTTC.

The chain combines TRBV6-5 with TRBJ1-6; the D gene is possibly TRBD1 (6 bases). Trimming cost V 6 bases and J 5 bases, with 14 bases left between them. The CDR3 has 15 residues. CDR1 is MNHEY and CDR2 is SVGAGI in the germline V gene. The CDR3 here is CASRTGQLDNSPLHF. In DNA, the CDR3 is TGTGCCAGCAGAACTGGACAGTTAGATAATTCACCCCTCCACTTT.

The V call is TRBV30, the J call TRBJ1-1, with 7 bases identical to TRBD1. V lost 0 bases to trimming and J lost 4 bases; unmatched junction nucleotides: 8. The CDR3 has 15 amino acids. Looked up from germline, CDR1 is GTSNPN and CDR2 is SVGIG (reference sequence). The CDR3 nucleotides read TGTGCCTGGAGTGTGCCCCCAGGGGGAGGCACTGAAGCTTTCTTT. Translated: CAWSVPPGGGTEAFF. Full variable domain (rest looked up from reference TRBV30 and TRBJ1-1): SQTIHQWPATLVQPVGSPLSLECTVEGTSNPNLYWYRQAAGRGLQLLFYSVGIGQISSEVPQNLSASRPQDRQFILSSKKLLLSDSGFYLCAWSVPPGGGTEAFFGQGTRLTVV.

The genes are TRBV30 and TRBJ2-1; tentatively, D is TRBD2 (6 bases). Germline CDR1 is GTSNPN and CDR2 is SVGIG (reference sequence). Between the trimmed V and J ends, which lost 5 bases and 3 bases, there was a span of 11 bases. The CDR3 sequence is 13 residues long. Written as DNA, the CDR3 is TGTGCCTGGGGGCGGGAAAGCTACAATGAGCAGTTCTTC. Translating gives CAWGRESYNEQFF.

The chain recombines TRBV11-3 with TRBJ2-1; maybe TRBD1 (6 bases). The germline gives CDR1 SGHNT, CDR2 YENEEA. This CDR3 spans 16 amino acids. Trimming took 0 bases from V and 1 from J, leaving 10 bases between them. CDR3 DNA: TGTGCCAGCAGCTTAGATTTAGGGGGTTCCTACAATGAGCAGTTCTTC. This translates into CASSLDLGGSYNEQFF.

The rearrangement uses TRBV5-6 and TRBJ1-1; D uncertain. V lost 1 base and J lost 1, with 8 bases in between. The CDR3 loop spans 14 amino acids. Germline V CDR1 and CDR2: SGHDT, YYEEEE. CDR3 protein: CASSLFEGNTEAFF. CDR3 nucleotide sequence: TGTGCCAGCAGCTTGTTTGAGGGGAACACTGAAGCTTTCTTT.

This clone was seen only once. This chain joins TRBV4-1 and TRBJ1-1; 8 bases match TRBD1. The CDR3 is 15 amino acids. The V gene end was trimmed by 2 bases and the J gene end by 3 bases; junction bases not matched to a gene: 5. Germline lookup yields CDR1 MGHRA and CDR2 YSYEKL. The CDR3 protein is CASSQRGQEHTEAFF. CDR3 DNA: TGCGCCAGCAGCCAAAGGGGACAGGAACACACTGAAGCTTTCTTT.

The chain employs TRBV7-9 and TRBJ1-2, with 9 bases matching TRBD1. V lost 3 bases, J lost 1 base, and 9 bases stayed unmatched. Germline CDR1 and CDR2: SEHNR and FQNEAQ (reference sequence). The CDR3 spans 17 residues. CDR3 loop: CASSLGDRDNFNYGYTF. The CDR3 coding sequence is TGTGCCAGCAGCTTGGGGGACAGGGATAATTTTAACTATGGCTACACCTTC.

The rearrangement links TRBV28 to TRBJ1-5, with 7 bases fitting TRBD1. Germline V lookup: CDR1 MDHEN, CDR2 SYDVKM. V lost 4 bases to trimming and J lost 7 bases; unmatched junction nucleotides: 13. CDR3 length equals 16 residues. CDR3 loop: CASSYTPGGVGQPQHF. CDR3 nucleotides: TGTGCCAGCAGTTACACCCCAGGGGGAGTAGGCCAGCCCCAGCATTTT.